This T cell receptor beta chain was identified in a study of T cell repertoires in cytomegalovirus infection. CDR3 size: 12 residues. Germline lookup yields CDR1 SGHTA and CDR2 FQGNSA. Deletions cut 5 bases from V and 8 bases from J, with 12 bases between. TCRdb processed the reads anew with MiXCR; each CDR3 protein has one entry. The data contain around 490,000 distinct CDR3 sequences, 26% of them singletons. The chain uses TRBV7-2 and TRBJ1-2; D is uncertain. This clonotype was obtained from a human donor in good health (CMV status not recorded). Some clones in this sample may be carry-over from other donors' samples. Sequenced input: PBMCs. CDR3 region: CASSRQTEGYTF. DNA of the CDR3: TGTGCCAGCAGCCGGCAGACTGAGGGCTACACCTTC.